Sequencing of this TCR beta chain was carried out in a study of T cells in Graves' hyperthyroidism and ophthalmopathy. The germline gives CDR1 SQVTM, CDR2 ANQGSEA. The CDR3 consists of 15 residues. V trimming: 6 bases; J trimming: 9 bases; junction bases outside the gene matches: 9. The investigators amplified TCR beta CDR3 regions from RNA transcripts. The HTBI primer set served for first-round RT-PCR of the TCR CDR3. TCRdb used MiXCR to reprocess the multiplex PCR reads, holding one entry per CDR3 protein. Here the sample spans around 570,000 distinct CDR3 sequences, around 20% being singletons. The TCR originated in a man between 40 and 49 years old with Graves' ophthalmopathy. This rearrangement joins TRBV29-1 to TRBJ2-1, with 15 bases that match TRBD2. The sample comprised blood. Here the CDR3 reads CSVPGLAGGAFEQFF. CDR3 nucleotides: TGCAGCGTGCCCGGACTAGCGGGGGGGGCTTTTGAGCAGTTCTTC.